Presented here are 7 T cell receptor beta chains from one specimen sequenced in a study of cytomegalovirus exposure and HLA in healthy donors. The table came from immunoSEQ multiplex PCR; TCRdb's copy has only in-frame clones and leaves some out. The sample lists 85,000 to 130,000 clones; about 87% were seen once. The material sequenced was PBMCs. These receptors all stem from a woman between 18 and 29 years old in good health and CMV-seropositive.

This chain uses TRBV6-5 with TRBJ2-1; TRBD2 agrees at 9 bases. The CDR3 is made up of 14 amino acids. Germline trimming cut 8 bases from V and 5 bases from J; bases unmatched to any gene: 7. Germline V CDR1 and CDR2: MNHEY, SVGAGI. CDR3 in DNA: TGTGCCAGCGGGGCGGGGGGGCCCGACAATGAGCAGTTCTTC. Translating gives CASGAGGPDNEQFF.

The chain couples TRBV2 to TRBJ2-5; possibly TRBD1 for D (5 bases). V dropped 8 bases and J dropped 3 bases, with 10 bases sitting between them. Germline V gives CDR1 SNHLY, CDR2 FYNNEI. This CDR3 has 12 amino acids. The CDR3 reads CASFTGKETQYF. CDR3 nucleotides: TGTGCCAGCTTTACAGGAAAAGAGACCCAGTACTTC. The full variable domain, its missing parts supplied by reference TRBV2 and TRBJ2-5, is EPEVTQTPSHQVTQMGQEVILRCVPISNHLYFYWYRQILGQKVEFLVSFYNNEISEKSEIFDDQFSVERPDGSNFTLKIRSTKLEDSAMYFCASFTGKETQYFGPGTRLLVL.

CDR3 DNA sequence: TGTGCCACCAGCAGCGGGACAGGGGGCGTGAATGGCTACACCTTC. It encodes CATSSGTGGVNGYTF. V is TRBV15 and J is TRBJ1-2; 12 bases match TRBD1. The J segment lost 6 bases and the V segment lost 3 bases, leaving 5 bases of the junction unmatched. Germline V CDR1 and CDR2: LNHNV, YYDKDF (reference sequence). The CDR3 runs to 15 residues.

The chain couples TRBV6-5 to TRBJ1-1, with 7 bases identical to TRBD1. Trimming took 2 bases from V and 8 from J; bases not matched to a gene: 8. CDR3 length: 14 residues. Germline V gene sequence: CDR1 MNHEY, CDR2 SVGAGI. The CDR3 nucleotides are TGTGCCAGCAGTTACACCCTGACAGGGCGAGAAGCTTTCTTT. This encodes CASSYTLTGREAFF.

The CDR3 protein is CSVEGQYAAPQGTRLPRYNEQFF. CDR3 DNA: TGCAGCGTTGAAGGTCAATACGCCGCCCCACAGGGGACGCGCCTACCCCGTTACAATGAGCAGTTCTTC. The genes are TRBV29-1 and TRBJ2-1; 7 bases line up with TRBD1. CDR1 and CDR2 from the germline V gene are SQVTM and ANQGSEA. The CDR3 is 23 residues long. V trimming: 1 base; J trimming: 4 bases; junction bases outside the gene matches: 31.

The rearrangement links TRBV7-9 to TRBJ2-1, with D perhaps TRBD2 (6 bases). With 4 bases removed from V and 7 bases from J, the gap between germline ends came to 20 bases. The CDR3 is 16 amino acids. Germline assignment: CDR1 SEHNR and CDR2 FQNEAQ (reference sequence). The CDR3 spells CASSSERRRGGNEQFF. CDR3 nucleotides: TGTGCCAGCAGCTCCGAGCGTCGGCGGGGTGGGAATGAGCAGTTCTTC.

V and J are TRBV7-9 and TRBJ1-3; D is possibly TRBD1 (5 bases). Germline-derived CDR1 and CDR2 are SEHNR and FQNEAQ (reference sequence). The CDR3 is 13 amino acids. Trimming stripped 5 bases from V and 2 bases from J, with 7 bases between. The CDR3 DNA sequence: TGTGCCAGCAGCATGGACACTGGAAACACCATATATTTT. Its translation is CASSMDTGNTIYF.